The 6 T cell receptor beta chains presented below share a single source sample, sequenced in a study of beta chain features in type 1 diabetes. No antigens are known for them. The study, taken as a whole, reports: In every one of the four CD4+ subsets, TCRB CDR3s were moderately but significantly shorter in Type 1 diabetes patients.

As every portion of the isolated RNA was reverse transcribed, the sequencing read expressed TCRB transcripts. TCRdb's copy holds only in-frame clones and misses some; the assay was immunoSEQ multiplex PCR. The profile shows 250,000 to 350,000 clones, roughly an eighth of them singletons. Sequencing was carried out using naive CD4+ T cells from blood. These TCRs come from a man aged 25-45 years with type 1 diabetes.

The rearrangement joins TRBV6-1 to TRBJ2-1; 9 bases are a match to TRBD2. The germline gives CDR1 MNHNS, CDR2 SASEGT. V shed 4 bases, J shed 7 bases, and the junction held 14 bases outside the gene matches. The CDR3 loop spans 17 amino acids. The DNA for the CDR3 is TGTGCCAGCAGTGGGACCTTTCGGGGTAGCGGGAGTAATGAGCAGTTCTTC. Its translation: CASSGTFRGSGSNEQFF.

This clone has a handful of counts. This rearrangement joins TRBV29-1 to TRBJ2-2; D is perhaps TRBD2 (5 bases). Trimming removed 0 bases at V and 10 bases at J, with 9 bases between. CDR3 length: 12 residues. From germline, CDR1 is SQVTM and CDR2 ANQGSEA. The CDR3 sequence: CSVEEEGAELFF. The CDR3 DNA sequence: TGCAGCGTTGAAGAAGAGGGCGCGGAGCTGTTTTTT.

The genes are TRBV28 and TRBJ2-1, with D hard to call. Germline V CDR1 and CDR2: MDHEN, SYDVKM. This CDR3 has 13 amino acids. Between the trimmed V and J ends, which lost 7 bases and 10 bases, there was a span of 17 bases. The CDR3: CASNSIRQLEQFF. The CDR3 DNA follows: TGTGCCAGCAATAGTATAAGACAATTAGAGCAGTTCTTC.

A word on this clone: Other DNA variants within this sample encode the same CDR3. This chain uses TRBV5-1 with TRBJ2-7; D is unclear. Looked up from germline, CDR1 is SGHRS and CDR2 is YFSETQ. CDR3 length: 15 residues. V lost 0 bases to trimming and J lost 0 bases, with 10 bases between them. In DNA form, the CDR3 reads TGCGCCAGCAGCTTGGGTACCGGGTCCTCCTACGAGCAGTACTTC. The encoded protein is CASSLGTGSSYEQYF.

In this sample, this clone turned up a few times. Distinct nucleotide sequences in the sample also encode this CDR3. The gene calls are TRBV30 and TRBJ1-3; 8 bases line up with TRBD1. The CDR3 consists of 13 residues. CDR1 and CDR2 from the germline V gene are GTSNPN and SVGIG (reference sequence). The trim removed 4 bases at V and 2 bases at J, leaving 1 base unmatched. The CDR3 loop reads CAWMTGAGNTIYF. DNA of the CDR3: TGTGCCTGGATGACAGGGGCTGGAAACACCATATATTTT.

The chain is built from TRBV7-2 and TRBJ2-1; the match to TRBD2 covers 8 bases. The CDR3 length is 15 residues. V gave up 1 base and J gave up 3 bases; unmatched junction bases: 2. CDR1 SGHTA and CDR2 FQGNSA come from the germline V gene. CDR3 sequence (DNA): TGTGCCAGCAGCTTAGGGGGACTAGGCTACAATGAGCAGTTCTTC. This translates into CASSLGGLGYNEQFF.